This TCR beta chain was retrieved from a study of blood T cell repertoires in COVID-19. On the study more broadly: There were acute and convalescent COVID-19 samples, and they came from the United States, Italy and Spain.

Under the authors' procedure: Using reference gene primer amplification, nucleated cell counts were estimated. Assay used: immunoSEQ multiplex PCR; TCRdb lists only in-frame clones, some missing. Clonal size and the V and J genes are those of that table, whereas D and trimming came from the DNA. The table lists hundreds of thousands of clones, about 90% of them singletons. Germline V gene sequence: CDR1 SGHDN, CDR2 FVKESK. The germline V and J ends were trimmed by 1 base and 0 bases, with 6 bases remaining between them. This CDR3 is built from 15 residues. Enrollees, about 18 to 95 years old, lived in about two dozen US areas.

This chain joins TRBV14 and TRBJ2-2; D possibly corresponds to TRBD2 (5 bases). This TCR came from a young man who had recovered from COVID-19. Sequences were obtained from PBMCs or T cells enriched from blood (not recorded which). Here the CDR3 DNA reads TGTGCCAGCAGCCAAGCCGGGGCGAACACCGGGGAGCTGTTTTTT. Translating it yields CASSQAGANTGELFF.